Below, 2 T cell receptor beta chains from the same sample are listed, as sequenced in a study of early T cells in non-severe SARS-CoV-2 infection. TCRdb re-called the 5' RACE reads with MiXCR, one entry per CDR3 protein. The sample contains around 88,000 distinct CDR3 sequences, approximately 15% of which appear only once. The sample was whole blood. The receptors shown here come from an adult who was a healthcare worker with PCR-confirmed SARS-CoV-2 infection or an uninfected control (not recorded which).

This clonotype was observed many times. The chain is built from TRBV6-6 and TRBJ1-1, with D possibly TRBD1 on 6 matching bases. There are 14 residues in the CDR3. Germline V gene sequence: CDR1 MNHNY, CDR2 SVGAGI (reference sequence). The ends were cut back, 2 bases at V and 5 bases at J, with 12 bases in the middle. This CDR3 reads CASSYEGGRTEAFF. The CDR3 DNA reads as TGTGCCAGCAGTTACGAAGGGGGGCGGACTGAAGCTTTCTTT.

This clonotype appeared a few times. The CDR3 sequence: CASSLDWSSYEQYF. The CDR3 nucleotides read TGTGCCAGCAGCCTCGACTGGAGCTCCTACGAGCAGTACTTC. J is TRBJ2-7 and V is TRBV5-4; D is unclear. V was shortened by 4 bases and J by 0 bases, with 11 bases between the two germline ends. Germline CDR1 SGHNT, CDR2 YYREEE (reference sequence). CDR3 length: 14 residues.